The clone carrying this TCR beta chain was seen more than once but under ten times. Its antigen is not identified. This entry belongs to a study of molecular identifiers for immune sequencing clone quantification. About the research overall: With replicates, the RNA of around 18,000 or 91,000 naive CD8 cells was split five ways and four were sequenced. Findings and limits, study-wide: Clones that had above 20 RNA copies took up over 99% of effector molecules but under 1% in naive cells.

With RNA at 10%, 30% or 50%, naive CD8 libraries came from approximately 20,000 to 980,000 sorted cells. Germline assignment: CDR1 SNHLY and CDR2 FYNNEI. The CDR3 has 16 residues. Trimming removed 2 bases at V and 0 bases at J, with 11 bases between. Bulk libraries came from a prior protocol with listed TCR primers. TCRdb re-called the PCR reads through MiXCR, storing one row per CDR3 protein. The sample contains a few hundred thousand distinct CDR3 sequences, around 25% of which appear only once. The specimen sequenced was naive CD8+ T cells from blood, with Jurkat cell RNA spiked in. Noted subset: FACS-sorted CD8+CD4-CCR7+CD45RA+ naive T cells. This TCR was sampled from a human donor in good health. Some libraries in this study had Jurkat cell RNA spiked in. The chain couples TRBV2 to TRBJ2-1; no clear D gene. Written as DNA, the CDR3 is TGTGCCAGCAGTGAAAAGAACGGGCCCTCCTACAATGAGCAGTTCTTC. Translated, it gives CASSEKNGPSYNEQFF.